This TCR beta chain was profiled in a study of circulating CD8 cells and anti-PD-1 response in melanoma. The QIAseq Immune Repertoire TCR panel built the libraries from roughly 16 ng of total RNA. TCRdb reprocessed the reads with MiXCR, giving one entry per CDR3 protein. The top ten clones hold around 5% of a sample with some 1,200 distinct CDR3 sequences, around 6.4% of them seen once. This clonotype is termed medium-sized (0.01 to 0.1%). The antigen is not known. Germline V lookup: CDR1 SGHDT, CDR2 YYEEEE. V gave up 2 bases and J gave up 4 bases, with 13 bases separating them. The CDR3 consists of 15 residues. Sorting of live CD3+CD8+TCRalphabeta+ cells by PD-1 and/or TIGIT gave four subsets. Study-level points and caveats: A small cohort with few responders supplied the baseline and M1 comparisons.

The chain has TRBV5-6 and TRBJ1-5; no reliable D call. This clonotype originated in a human donor with melanoma. Sample: CD8+ T cells from PBMCs, taken at baseline or after one month of anti-PD-1 therapy (not recorded which). CDR3 bases: TGTGCCAGCAGCTTCTCCGAGGAGGGTAATCAGCCCCAGCATTTT. Translation: CASSFSEEGNQPQHF.